Listed below are T cell receptor beta chains from one sample, sequenced in a study of cytomegalovirus exposure and HLA in healthy donors. The repertoire was sequenced with immunoSEQ multiplex PCR; TCRdb's copy has only in-frame clones and lacks some. The sample consists of 60,000 or so clones, roughly nine tenths of them appearing once. The sample comprised PBMCs. The receptor set was obtained from a young woman in good health and CMV-seronegative. The CDR3 runs from the conserved cysteine through the conserved F or W. The order of the fields is clone size, J gene, D gene, V gene, CDR3 DNA, CDR3 protein. A D gene is named only where the DNA matches it firmly. Size tells how often a clone was seen (once, few, many) or the class of an expanded clone, and some rows leave it out.

. TRBJ2-1 . TRBV25-1 TGTGCCAGCAGTGAATTTGGACCGACAGGCAATGAGCAGTTCTTC CASSEFGPTGNEQFF
. TRBJ2-1 TRBD1 TRBV11-2 TGTGCCAGCAGGGCCCTGACAGGGCCTTACAATGAGCAGTTCTTC CASRALTGPYNEQFF
. TRBJ1-2 . TRBV7-6 TGTGCCAGCAGCTTAGGCGGGGATGTTTATGGCTACACCTTC CASSLGGDVYGYTF
. TRBJ1-5 . TRBV6-6 TGTGCCAGCAGTCCGGTCAATAGCAATCAGCCCCAGCATTTT CASSPVNSNQPQHF
. TRBJ1-2 . TRBV10-3 TGTGCCATCAGGCGAGGGGAGGATGGCTACACCTTC CAIRRGEDGYTF
. TRBJ1-3 . TRBV5-1 TGCGCCAGCAGCTTGGGATGGACAGACTCTGGAAACACCATATATTTT CASSLGWTDSGNTIYF
. TRBJ1-5 TRBD1 TRBV19 TGTGCCAGTAGTTGGGACAGCGGAAGGGGGCAGCCCCAGCATTTT CASSWDSGRGQPQHF
. TRBJ1-1 TRBD1 TRBV11-3 TGTGCCAGCAGCCGTAGTCAGGGGGCAACTGAAGCTTTCTTT CASSRSQGATEAFF
. TRBJ2-7 TRBD1 TRBV9 TGTGCCAGCAGCGGACAGGGAATTGAGCAGTACTTC CASSGQGIEQYF
. TRBJ1-1 TRBD1 TRBV5-8 TGTGCCAGCAGCTACAGGGGGAGGGGGAACACTGAAGCTTTCTTT CASSYRGRGNTEAFF
. TRBJ1-1 . TRBV28 TGTGCCACCAAAACGATGGGGAGAGGCAGAGCTTTCTTT CATKTMGRGRAFF
once TRBJ1-3 TRBD1 TRBV28 TGTGCCAGCAGTTCGCAGGGGGCGTACGGAAACACCATATATTTT CASSSQGAYGNTIYF
. TRBJ1-2 . TRBV9 TGTGCCAGCAGCGTAGTTGTAGATCGGGGGACCTACTATGGCTACACCTTC CASSVVVDRGTYYGYTF
. TRBJ2-4 TRBD1 TRBV19 TGTGCCAGTAACGACAGGGGGCGTCAAAACATTCAGTACTTC CASNDRGRQNIQYF
. TRBJ2-1 . TRBV5-8 TGTGCCAGCAGCCCGACCGGGACAAGTGTCCCTGGGAATGAGCAGTTCTTC CASSPTGTSVPGNEQFF
. TRBJ2-7 TRBD1 TRBV10-1 TGCGCCAGCAGTAGGACAGGGGAACCTACGAAGCAGTACTTC CASSRTGEPTKQYF
. TRBJ2-7 . TRBV6-1 TGTGCCAGCAGTGAGAGGGTAAACTACGAGCAGTACTTC CASSERVNYEQYF
. TRBJ1-1 . TRBV6-1 TGTGCCAGCAGTGTCCAGGGTTTGATGAACACTGAAGCTTTCTTT CASSVQGLMNTEAFF
. TRBJ2-2 TRBD2 TRBV13 TGTGCCAGCAGCTTGGGACTACACACCGGGGAGCTGTTTTTT CASSLGLHTGELFF
. TRBJ2-7 . TRBV15 TGTGCCACCAGCAGTGGGGCCTCCTACGAGCAGTACTTC CATSSGASYEQYF
. TRBJ1-1 . TRBV4-1 TGCGCCAGCAGCAGCATGTGGGGGAGGGCTGAAGCTTTCTTT CASSSMWGRAEAFF
. TRBJ1-1 . TRBV6-1 TGTGCCAGCAGGGGGGCAACTGAAGCTTTCTTT CASRGATEAFF
few TRBJ2-7 . TRBV6-5 TGTGCCAGCAGTCACGGACAGCAGAGCTCCTACGAGCAGTACTTC CASSHGQQSSYEQYF
. TRBJ2-5 . TRBV9 TGTGCCAGCAGCGCGACAGGTCATCAAGAGACCCAGTACTTC CASSATGHQETQYF
. TRBJ1-2 . TRBV6-1 TGTGCCCAGTACCCCCCGGCGAGGGGCTACACCTTC CAQYPPARGYTF
. TRBJ1-3 . TRBV4-1 TGCGCCAGCAGCCAAGATCAGGTATCTGGAAACACCATATATTTT CASSQDQVSGNTIYF
. TRBJ1-1 . TRBV5-1 TGCGCCAGCAGCTTGGCCCTGACGGGAAACACTGAAGCTTTCTTT CASSLALTGNTEAFF
. TRBJ2-7 . TRBV7-3 TGTGCCAGCAGCTCCAGCGGTGACTACGAGCAGTACTTC CASSSSGDYEQYF
. TRBJ2-3 TRBD1 TRBV14 TGTGCCAGCAGCCAAACTCGCCAGGGGGATAACGGCACAGATACGCAGTATTTT CASSQTRQGDNGTDTQYF
. TRBJ2-7 TRBD1 TRBV4-1 TGCGCCAGCAGGGGGGACAGCGAGCAGTACTTC CASRGDSEQYF
. TRBJ1-2 . TRBV6-1 TGTGCCAGCAGTGCTTACAGCTACTATGGCTACACCTTC CASSAYSYYGYTF
. TRBJ1-5 . TRBV12-2 TGTGCAAGTCGGGATCGGGGAAATAGCAATCAGCCCCAGCATTTT CASRDRGNSNQPQHF
. TRBJ2-5 TRBD2 TRBV15 TGTGCCACCAGCAGCGGGACTATTGAGACCCAGTACTTC CATSSGTIETQYF
many TRBJ2-7 . TRBV4-2 TGTGCCAGCAGCCAAGAGTTTCCGGGGGAATCCTACGAGCAGTACTTC CASSQEFPGESYEQYF
. TRBJ1-1 . TRBV18 TGTGCCAGCTCCCCGATTCGACGGGGAGAGAACACTGAAGCTTTCTTT CASSPIRRGENTEAFF
. TRBJ1-5 . TRBV6-1 TGTGCCAGCATCGACAATAACAATCAGCCCCAGCATTTT CASIDNNNQPQHF
. TRBJ2-6 . TRBV5-1 TGCGCCAGCAGCTCCGAACCACAGGGCTCTGGGGCCAACGTCCTGACTTTC CASSSEPQGSGANVLTF
. TRBJ2-7 . TRBV10-1 TGCGCCAGCAGTGAGTCTGTCAGCTCCTACGAGCAGTACTTC CASSESVSSYEQYF
. TRBJ2-1 . TRBV4-1 TGCGCCAGCAGCCAAGGGGGGTGGGCGGGGTTAAATGAGCAGTTCTTC CASSQGGWAGLNEQFF
. TRBJ2-7 . TRBV5-1 TGCGCCAGCAGCGCGGGGAATGGGTACGAGCAGTACTTC CASSAGNGYEQYF
. TRBJ1-3 . TRBV6-5 TGTGCCAGTGCCGGCTCTGGAAACACCATATATTTT CASAGSGNTIYF
. TRBJ2-5 TRBD2 TRBV28 TGTGCCAGCAGACCTAGCGGGCGGGAGACCCAGTACTTC CASRPSGRETQYF
. TRBJ2-7 TRBD1 TRBV5-1 TGCGCCAGCAGCTTGTCCACCGGGACAGGGGGCGACGAGCAGTACTTC CASSLSTGTGGDEQYF
. TRBJ1-1 . TRBV4-2 TGTGCCAGCAGACAGGCAGGGGCTACTGAAGCTTTCTTT CASRQAGATEAFF
. TRBJ2-1 . TRBV4-3 TGCGCCAGCAGCCAAGCCGGGAATCACTACAATGAGCAGTTCTTC CASSQAGNHYNEQFF
. TRBJ2-2 TRBD2 TRBV6-1 TGTGCCAGCAGTGAAAAAGCGGGAGGGCCCGGGGAGCTGTTTTTT CASSEKAGGPGELFF
. TRBJ1-4 . TRBV6-5 TGTGCCAGCAGTTACGGGACTGAGAATGAAAAACTGTTTTTT CASSYGTENEKLFF
. TRBJ2-1 TRBD2 TRBV7-2 TGTGCCAGCACCTTAGCGGGAGGCTTCAATGAGCAGTTCTTC CASTLAGGFNEQFF
. TRBJ1-2 TRBD1 TRBV5-1 TGCGCCAGCAGCCCCGGGACAGGGGATGGCTACACCTTC CASSPGTGDGYTF
. TRBJ1-1 . TRBV7-9 TGTGCCAGCAGCTTAGGGGTTACAGAGAACACTGAAGCTTTCTTT CASSLGVTENTEAFF
. TRBJ2-1 . TRBV6-1 TGTGCCAGCAGTGAAACCATCACCGGGACATTTTCCTACAATGAGCAGTTCTTC CASSETITGTFSYNEQFF
. TRBJ1-5 . TRBV9 TGTGCCAGCAGCGTAGTCCCCGATCAGCCCCAGCATTTT CASSVVPDQPQHF
. TRBJ1-2 . TRBV19 TGTGCCAGTAGTCTTCCGGGAGGTTACTATGGCTACACCTTC CASSLPGGYYGYTF
. TRBJ1-1 . TRBV6-5 TGTGCCAGCAGTTACTCGCAGGGGCCCGACGCTTTCTTT CASSYSQGPDAFF
. TRBJ2-7 TRBD2 TRBV20-1 TGCAGTGTAGCGGGGGGGTACGAGCAGTACTTC CSVAGGYEQYF
. TRBJ2-3 TRBD2 TRBV11-1 TGTGCCAGCAGCGCCTGGACTAGCGGGGGAGTCACAGATACGCAGTATTTT CASSAWTSGGVTDTQYF
. TRBJ2-7 . TRBV11-2 TGTGCCAGCGAGCCTACAGGTTCCTACGAGCAGTACTTC CASEPTGSYEQYF